This TCR beta chain appears in the sequencing data of a study of cytomegalovirus exposure and HLA in healthy donors. The donors were in the approximately 120-subject validation cohort, distinct from the approximately 670-subject first cohort. The assay was immunoSEQ multiplex PCR, and TCRdb's table has in-frame clones only and misses some. Of about 150,000 clones in the sample, around nine tenths were seen once. With 0 bases removed from V and 6 bases from J, the gap between germline ends came to 9 bases. This CDR3 has 15 residues. Looked up from germline, CDR1 is MNHEY and CDR2 is SVGAGI. The origin of this receptor is a man between 18 and 35 years old in good health and CMV-seropositive. The J gene is TRBJ1-6, the V gene TRBV6-5; D perhaps matches TRBD1 (5 bases). Sequencing was carried out using PBMCs. Here the CDR3 reads CASSYSGGFNSPLHF. For the CDR3, the DNA is TGTGCCAGCAGTTACTCTGGGGGGTTTAATTCACCCCTCCACTTT.